The entry below gives a single T cell receptor (beta chain) sequence along with its context. Starting 14 to 28 days after autologous transplant, ipilimumab 1 mg/kg was given. Through week 26, nivolumab 3 mg/kg IV was given weeks 1, 4, 7, 10, then biweekly. Using immunoSEQ multiplex PCR, the repertoire was profiled, and TCRdb retains in-frame clones only, with some absent. The data contain 20,000 to 25,000 clones, roughly 70% of them singletons. This entry comes from a study of ipilimumab plus nivolumab after autologous stem cell transplantation. About the research overall: Typical patient got 5 ipilimumab doses and seven to nine nivolumab doses (median). The DLBCL group included primary refractory and relapsed cases.

The CDR3 sequence is 17 residues long. Trimming removed 3 bases from V and 1 base from J, with 19 bases in between. CDR1 is SGHTS and CDR2 is YDEGEE in the germline V gene. This sample comprised PBMCs, obtained in a trial of ipilimumab plus nivolumab as post-transplant consolidation. The chain carries TRBV5-8 and TRBJ1-1; the D is unclear. This TCR derives from a male donor with diffuse large B-cell lymphoma. For the CDR3, the DNA is TGTGCCAGCAGCTCTACGCATGCCCGCGGAGGGAACACTGAAGCTTTCTTT. Its protein product is CASSSTHARGGNTEAFF.